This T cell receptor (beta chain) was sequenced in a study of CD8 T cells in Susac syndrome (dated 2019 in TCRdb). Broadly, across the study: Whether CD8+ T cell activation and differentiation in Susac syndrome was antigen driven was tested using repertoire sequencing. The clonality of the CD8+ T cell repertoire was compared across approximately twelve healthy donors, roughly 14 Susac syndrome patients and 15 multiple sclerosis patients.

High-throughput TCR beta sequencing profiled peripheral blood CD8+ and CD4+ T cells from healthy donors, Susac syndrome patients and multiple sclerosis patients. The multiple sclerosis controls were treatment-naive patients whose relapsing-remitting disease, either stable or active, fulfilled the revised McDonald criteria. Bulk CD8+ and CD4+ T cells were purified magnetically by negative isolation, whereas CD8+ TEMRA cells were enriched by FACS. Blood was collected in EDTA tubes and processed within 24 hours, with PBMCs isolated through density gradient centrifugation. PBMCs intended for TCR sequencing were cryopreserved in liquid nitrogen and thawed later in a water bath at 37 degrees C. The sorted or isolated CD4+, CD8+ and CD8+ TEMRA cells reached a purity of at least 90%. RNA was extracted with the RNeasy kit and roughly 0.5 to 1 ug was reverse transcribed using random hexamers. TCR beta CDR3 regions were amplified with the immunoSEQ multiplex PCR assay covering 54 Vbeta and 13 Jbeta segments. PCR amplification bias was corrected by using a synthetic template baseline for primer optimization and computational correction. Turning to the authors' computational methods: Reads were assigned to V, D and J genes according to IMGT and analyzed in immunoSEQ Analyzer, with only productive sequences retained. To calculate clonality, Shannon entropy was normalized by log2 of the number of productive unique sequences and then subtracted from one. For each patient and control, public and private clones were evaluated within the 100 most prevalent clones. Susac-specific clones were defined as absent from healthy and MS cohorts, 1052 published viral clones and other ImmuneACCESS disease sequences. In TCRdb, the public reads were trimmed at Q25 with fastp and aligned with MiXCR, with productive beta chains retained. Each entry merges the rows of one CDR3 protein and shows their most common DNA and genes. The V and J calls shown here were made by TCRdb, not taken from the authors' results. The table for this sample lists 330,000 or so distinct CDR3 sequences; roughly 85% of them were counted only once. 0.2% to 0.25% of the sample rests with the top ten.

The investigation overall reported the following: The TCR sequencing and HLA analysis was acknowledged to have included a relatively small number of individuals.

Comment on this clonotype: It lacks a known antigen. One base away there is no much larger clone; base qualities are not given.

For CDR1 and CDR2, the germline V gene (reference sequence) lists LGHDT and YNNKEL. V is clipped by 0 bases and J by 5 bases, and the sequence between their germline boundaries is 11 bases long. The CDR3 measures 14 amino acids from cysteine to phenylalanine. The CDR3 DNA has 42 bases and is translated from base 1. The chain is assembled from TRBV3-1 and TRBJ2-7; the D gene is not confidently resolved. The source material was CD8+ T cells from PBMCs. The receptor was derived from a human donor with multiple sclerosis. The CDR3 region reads CASSQDMAPHEQYF. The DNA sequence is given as TGTGCCAGCAGCCAAGATATGGCCCCCCACGAGCAGTACTTC.